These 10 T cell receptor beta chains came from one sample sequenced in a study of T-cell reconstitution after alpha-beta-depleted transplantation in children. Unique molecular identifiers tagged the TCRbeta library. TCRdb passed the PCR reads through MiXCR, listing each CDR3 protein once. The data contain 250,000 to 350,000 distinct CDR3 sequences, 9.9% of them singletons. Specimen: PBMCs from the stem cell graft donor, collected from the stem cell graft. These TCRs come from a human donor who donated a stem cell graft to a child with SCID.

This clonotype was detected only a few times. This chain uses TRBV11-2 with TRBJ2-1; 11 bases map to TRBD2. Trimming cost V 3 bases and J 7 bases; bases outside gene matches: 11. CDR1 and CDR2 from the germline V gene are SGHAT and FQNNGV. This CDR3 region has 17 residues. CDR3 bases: TGTGCCAGCAGCTTGATAGCGGGGGGGAAGGGTACGAATGAGCAGTTCTTC. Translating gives CASSLIAGGKGTNEQFF.

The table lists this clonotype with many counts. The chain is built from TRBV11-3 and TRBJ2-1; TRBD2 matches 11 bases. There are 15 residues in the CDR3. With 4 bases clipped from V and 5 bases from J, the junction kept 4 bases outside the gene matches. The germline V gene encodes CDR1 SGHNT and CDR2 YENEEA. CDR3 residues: CASSSIAGGNNEQFF. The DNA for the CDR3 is TGTGCCAGCAGCTCAATAGCGGGGGGGAACAATGAGCAGTTCTTC.

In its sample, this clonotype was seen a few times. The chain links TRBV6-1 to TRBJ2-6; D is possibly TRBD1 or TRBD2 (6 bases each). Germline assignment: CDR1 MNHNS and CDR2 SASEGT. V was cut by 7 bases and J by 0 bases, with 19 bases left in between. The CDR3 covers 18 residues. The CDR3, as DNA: TGTGCCAGCACCCACGGAGGGACAAGGCCCTCTGGGGCCAACGTCCTGACTTTC. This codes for CASTHGGTRPSGANVLTF.

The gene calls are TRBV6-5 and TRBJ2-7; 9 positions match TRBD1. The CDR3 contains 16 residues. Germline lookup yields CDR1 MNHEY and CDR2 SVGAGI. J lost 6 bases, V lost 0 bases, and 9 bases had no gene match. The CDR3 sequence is CASSYSTGGVSREQYF. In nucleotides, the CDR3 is TGTGCCAGCAGTTACTCGACAGGGGGAGTAAGTCGCGAGCAGTACTTC.

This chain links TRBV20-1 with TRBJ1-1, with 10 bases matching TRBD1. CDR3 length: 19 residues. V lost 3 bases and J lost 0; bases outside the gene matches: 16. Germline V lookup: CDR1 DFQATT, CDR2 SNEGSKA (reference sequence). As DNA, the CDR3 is TGCAGTGCTAGCGGGGGCCAAATTGACAGGGGGCTTATGAACACTGAAGCTTTCTTT. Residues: CSASGGQIDRGLMNTEAFF.

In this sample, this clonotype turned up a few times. The DNA for the CDR3 is TGTGCCAGCAGCGGATATTGGGACAGGGGACAAGAGACCCAGTACTTC. Translating gives CASSGYWDRGQETQYF. The chain uses TRBV7-2 and TRBJ2-5; 10 nucleotides align to TRBD1. The CDR3 sequence is 16 residues long. Looked up from germline, CDR1 is SGHTA and CDR2 is FQGNSA. After removal of 5 bases from V and 2 bases from J, the junction contained 8 bases not matched to a gene. Combining the CDR3 with reference TRBV7-2 and TRBJ2-5 gives the whole variable domain GAGVSQSPSNKVTEKGKDVELRCDPISGHTALYWYRQSLGQGLEFLIYFQGNSAPDKSGLPSDRFSAERTGGSVSTLTIQRTQQEDSAVYLCASSGYWDRGQETQYFGPGTRLLVL.

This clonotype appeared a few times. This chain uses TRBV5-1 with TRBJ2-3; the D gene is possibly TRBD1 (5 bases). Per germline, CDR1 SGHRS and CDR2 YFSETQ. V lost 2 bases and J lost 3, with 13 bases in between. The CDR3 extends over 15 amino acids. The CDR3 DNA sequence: TGCGCCAGCAGCTTAGGGGTGTTGGGTACAGATACGCAGTATTTT. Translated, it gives CASSLGVLGTDTQYF.

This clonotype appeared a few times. The CDR3, as DNA: TGTGCCACCAGCAGCCGGACGGAATACTATGGCTACACCTTC. Translating it yields CATSSRTEYYGYTF. The chain joins TRBV15 to TRBJ1-2; D call uncertain. The CDR3 is made up of 14 amino acids. Trimming removed 3 bases from V and 3 bases from J, with 11 bases in between. Germline V gene data show CDR1 as LNHNV and CDR2 as YYDKDF (reference sequence).

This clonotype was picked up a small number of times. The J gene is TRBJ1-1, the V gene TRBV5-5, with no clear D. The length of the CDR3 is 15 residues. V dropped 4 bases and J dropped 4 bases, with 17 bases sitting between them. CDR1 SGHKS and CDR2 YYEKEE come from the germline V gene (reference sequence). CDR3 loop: CASSPSNGASTEAFF. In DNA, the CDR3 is TGTGCCAGCAGCCCCAGTAACGGAGCATCCACTGAAGCTTTCTTT.

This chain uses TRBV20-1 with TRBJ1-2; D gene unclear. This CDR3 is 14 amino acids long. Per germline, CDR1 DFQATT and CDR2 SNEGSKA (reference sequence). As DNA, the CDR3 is TGCAGCGCCGACCGAACCGCCACTAACTATGGCTACACCTTC. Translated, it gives CSADRTATNYGYTF.